This TCR beta chain was recorded in a study of blood T cells in healthy people across ages. Study summary: Capture by template switching was about one barcoded beta molecule per two T cells.

Findings and caveats of the study: Unsorted PBMCs ruled out conclusive naive versus antigen-experienced comparison. Across the age range, TCR beta diversity per million T cells fell in a roughly linear way.

This clonotype showed up many times. Its antigen is as yet unknown. For the second PCR, which ran for about 7 to 12 cycles, a sample-barcoded 5' primer and a J-beta primer mix were used. Through a template-switch adaptor with 12 random nucleotides, each cDNA molecule received a tag. Via MiXCR, TCRdb re-called the 5' RACE reads, giving one row per CDR3 protein. This sample has 450,000 to 700,000 distinct CDR3 sequences; 27% occur once, and the top ten carry about 18%. Trimming took off 0 bases at V and 7 bases at J, with 14 bases between the two ends. The V gene's germline CDR1 is SGHKS and CDR2 YYEKEE (reference sequence). CDR3 size: 14 residues.

The V gene is TRBV5-5, the J gene TRBJ2-7, with D unclear. The sequencing sample was made of blood. The receptor was derived from a woman in her seventies in good health. CDR3 in amino acids: CASSLAVGLREQYF. For the CDR3, the DNA is TGTGCCAGCAGCTTGGCCGTGGGGTTGCGTGAGCAGTACTTC.